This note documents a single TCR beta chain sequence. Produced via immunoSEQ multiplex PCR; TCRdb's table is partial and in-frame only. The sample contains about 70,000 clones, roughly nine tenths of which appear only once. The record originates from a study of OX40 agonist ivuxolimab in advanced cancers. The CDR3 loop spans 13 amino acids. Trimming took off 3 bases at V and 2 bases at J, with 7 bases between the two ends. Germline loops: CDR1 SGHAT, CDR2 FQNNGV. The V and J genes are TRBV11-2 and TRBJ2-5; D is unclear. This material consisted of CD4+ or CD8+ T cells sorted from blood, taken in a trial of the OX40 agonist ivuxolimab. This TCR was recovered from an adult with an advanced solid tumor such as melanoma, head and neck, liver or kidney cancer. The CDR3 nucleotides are TGTGCCAGCAGCTTCCGACTGCAAGAGACCCAGTACTTC. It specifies CASSFRLQETQYF.